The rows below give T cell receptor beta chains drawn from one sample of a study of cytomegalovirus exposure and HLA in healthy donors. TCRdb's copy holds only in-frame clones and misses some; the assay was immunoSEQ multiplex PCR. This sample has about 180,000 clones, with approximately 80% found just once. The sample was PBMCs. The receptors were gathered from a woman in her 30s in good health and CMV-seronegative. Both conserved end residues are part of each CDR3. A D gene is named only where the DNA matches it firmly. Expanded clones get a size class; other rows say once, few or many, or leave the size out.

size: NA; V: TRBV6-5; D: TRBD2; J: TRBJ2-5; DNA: TGTGCCAGCACCGACAGCGGGGGGTACCAAGAGACCCAGTACTTC; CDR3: CASTDSGGYQETQYF
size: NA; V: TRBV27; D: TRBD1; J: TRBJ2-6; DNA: TGTGCCAGCAGTACCCTTGGACAGGGGACCCCTGGGGCCAACGTCCTGACTTTC; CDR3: CASSTLGQGTPGANVLTF
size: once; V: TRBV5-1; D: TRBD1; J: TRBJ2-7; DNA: TGCGCCAGCAGCCCTGGACAGGGACGCGGCTCCTACGAGCAGTACTTC; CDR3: CASSPGQGRGSYEQYF
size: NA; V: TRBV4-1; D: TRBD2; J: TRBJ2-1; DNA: TGCGCCAGCAGCCCCTCTTCGGGGGGGCGAAATGAGCAGTTCTTC; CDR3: CASSPSSGGRNEQFF
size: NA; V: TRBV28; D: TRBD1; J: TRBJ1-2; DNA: TGTGCCAGCACTGGGACAGGGGACCTAAACTATGGCTACACCTTC; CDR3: CASTGTGDLNYGYTF
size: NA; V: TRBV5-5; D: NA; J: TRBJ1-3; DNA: TGTGCCAGCAGCCCCGGGACAACTGGAAACACCATATATTTT; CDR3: CASSPGTTGNTIYF
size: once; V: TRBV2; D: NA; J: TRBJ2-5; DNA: TGTGCCAGCCCAGGAAGAGGGGGCCAAGAGACCCAGTACTTC; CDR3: CASPGRGGQETQYF
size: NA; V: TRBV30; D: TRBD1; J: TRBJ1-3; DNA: TGTGCCTGGACCAGGACAGGCAACTCTGGAAACACCATATATTTT; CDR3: CAWTRTGNSGNTIYF
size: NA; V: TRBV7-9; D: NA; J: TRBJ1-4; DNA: TGTGCCAGCAGCTCCGCTCAGGGACATAATGAAAAACTGTTTTTT; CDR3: CASSSAQGHNEKLFF
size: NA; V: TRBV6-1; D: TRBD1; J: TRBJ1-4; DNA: TGTGCCAGCAGTGCTGGGACAGGAAATGAAAAACTGTTTTTT; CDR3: CASSAGTGNEKLFF
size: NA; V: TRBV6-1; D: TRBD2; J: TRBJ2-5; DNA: TGTGCCAGCAGTGGATACGGGAGGGCCGTAAGAGAGACCCAGTACTTC; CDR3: CASSGYGRAVRETQYF
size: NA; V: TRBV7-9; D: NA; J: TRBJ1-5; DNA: TGTGCCAGCAGCTTAAGGGGCAGCAATCAGCCCCAGCATTTT; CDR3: CASSLRGSNQPQHF
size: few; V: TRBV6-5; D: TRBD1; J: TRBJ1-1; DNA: TGTGCCAGCAGTCCAATAGGGACAGAGAACACTGAAGCTTTCTTT; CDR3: CASSPIGTENTEAFF
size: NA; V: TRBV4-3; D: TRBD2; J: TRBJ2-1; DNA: TGCGCCAGCAGCCAAAAGACAGCAGTGGGACTAGCGGACTACAATGAGCAGTTCTTC; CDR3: CASSQKTAVGLADYNEQFF
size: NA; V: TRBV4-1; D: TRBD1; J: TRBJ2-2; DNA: TGCGCCAGCAGCGCGACAGGGGCCGGGAACACCGGGGAGCTGTTTTTT; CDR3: CASSATGAGNTGELFF
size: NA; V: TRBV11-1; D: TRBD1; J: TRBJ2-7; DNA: TGTGCCAGCAGCTTAATGGACAGGGGAAGCGAGCAGTACTTC; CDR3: CASSLMDRGSEQYF
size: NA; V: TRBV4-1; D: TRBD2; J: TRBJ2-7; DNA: TGCGCCAGCAGCCTTGGACTAGCGGGGGGTGAATACGAGCAGTACTTC; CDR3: CASSLGLAGGEYEQYF
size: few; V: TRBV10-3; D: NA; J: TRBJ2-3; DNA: TGTGCCATCAGTGAGTCGTCAACTAGCACAGATACGCAGTATTTT; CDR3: CAISESSTSTDTQYF
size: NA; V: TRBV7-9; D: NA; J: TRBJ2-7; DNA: TGTGCCAGCAGCTTCCGAGGAGGGGCGACCTACGAGCAGTACTTC; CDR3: CASSFRGGATYEQYF
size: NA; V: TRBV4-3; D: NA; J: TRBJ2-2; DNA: TGCGCCAGCAGCCAAATCTCGCGGTACACCGGGGAGCTGTTTTTT; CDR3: CASSQISRYTGELFF
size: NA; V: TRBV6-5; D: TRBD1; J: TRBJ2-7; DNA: TGTGCCAGCAGTTACGCTGGGACAGGGGGCCACGAGCAGTACTTC; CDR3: CASSYAGTGGHEQYF
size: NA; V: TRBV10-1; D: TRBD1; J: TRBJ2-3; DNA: TGCGCCAGATGGACAGGGAGAGATACGCAGTATTTT; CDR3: CARWTGRDTQYF
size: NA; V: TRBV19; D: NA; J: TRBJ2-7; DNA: TGTGCCAGTAGTATAAGGAGGGTGGGGGACTACGAGCAGTACTTC; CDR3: CASSIRRVGDYEQYF
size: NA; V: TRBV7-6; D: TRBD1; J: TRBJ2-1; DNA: TGTGCCAGCAGCTTACCGACAGGGGACCCCTACAATGAGCAGTTCTTC; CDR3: CASSLPTGDPYNEQFF
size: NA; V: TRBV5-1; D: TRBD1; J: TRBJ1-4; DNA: TGCGCCAGCAGCGGGGGACAGCCGAATGAAAAACTGTTTTTT; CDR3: CASSGGQPNEKLFF
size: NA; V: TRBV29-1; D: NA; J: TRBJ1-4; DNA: TGCAGCGTTATCCACGGGAGTGCGCCTGAAAAACTGTTTTTT; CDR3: CSVIHGSAPEKLFF
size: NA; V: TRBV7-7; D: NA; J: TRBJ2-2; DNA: TGTGCCAGCAGCTTGAGGGTCAGCGGGGAGCTGTTTTTT; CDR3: CASSLRVSGELFF
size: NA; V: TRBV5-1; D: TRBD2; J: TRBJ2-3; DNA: TGCGCCAGCAGCTTGGTTTGGCGGGAGAGCACAGATACGCAGTATTTT; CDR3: CASSLVWRESTDTQYF
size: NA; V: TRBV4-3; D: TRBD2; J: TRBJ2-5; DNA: TGCGCCAGCAGCCCCCGTTCGAGCGGGGGGGAGACCCAGTACTTC; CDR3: CASSPRSSGGETQYF
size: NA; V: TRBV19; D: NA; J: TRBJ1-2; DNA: TGTGCCAGTAGTATTCTCGACGGGTACTATGGCTACACCTTC; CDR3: CASSILDGYYGYTF
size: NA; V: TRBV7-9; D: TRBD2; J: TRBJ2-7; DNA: TGTTCCAGCAGCTTCCCTTCTAGCGGGAGGCTCTACGAGCAGTACTTC; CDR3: CSSSFPSSGRLYEQYF
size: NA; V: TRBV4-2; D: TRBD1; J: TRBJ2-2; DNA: TGTGCCAGCAGCCTACTACTGGACAGGGACCCCGGGGAGCTGTTTTTT; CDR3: CASSLLLDRDPGELFF
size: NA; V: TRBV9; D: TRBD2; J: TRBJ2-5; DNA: TGTGCCAGCAGTACGGGACTAGCGGGGCCCGACCAAGAGACCCAGTACTTC; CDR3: CASSTGLAGPDQETQYF
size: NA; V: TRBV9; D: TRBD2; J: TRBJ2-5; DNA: TGTGCCAGCAGCGTAGGCGGGAGGCACCAAGAGACCCAGTACTTC; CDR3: CASSVGGRHQETQYF
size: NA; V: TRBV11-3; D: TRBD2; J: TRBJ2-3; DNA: TGTGCCAGCAGCGTAAGCGGGGCCGCTAGCACAGATACGCAGTATTTT; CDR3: CASSVSGAASTDTQYF
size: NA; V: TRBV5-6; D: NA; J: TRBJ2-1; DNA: TGTGCCAGCAGCTTCGGACTTGTCTCCTACAATGAGCAGTTCTTC; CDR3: CASSFGLVSYNEQFF
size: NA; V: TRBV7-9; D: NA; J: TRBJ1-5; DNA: TGTTCCAGCAGCTTAACAGGCCCCACGCAGCCCCAGCATTTT; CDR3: CSSSLTGPTQPQHF
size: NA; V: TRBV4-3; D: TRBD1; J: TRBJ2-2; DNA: TGCGCCAGCAGCCAAAACAGGGGGCCGAACACCGGGGAGCTGTTTTTT; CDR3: CASSQNRGPNTGELFF
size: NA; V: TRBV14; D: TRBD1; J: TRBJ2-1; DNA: TGTGCCAGCAGCCCCCGGACAGGGGTGGTGGGTAATGAGCAGTTCTTC; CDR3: CASSPRTGVVGNEQFF
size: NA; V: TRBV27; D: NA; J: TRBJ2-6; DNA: TGTGCCAGCAGTTTATCGGAGGGTAGAGCTGGGGCCAACGTCCTGACTTTC; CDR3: CASSLSEGRAGANVLTF
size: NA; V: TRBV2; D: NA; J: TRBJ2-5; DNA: TGTGCCAGCAGTGAAAACCTAGGGGGTGGGACCCAGTACTTC; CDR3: CASSENLGGGTQYF
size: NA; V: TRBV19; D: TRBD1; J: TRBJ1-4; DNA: TGTGCCAGTAGTACGAGACAGGGGACTAATGAAAAACTGTTTTTT; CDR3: CASSTRQGTNEKLFF
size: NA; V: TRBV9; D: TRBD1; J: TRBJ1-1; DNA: TGTGCCAGCAGCGCCGCGCCTGACAGGGGGCTGTACACTGAAGCTTTCTTT; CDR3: CASSAAPDRGLYTEAFF
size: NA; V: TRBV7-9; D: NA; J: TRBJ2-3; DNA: TGTGCCAGCAGCTTGTCCACAGGGCCGGATACGCAGTATTTT; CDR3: CASSLSTGPDTQYF
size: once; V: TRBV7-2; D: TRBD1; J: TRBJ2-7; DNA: TGTGCCAGCAGCTTAAGCGCGGGACAGGGCTACGAGCAGTACTTC; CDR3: CASSLSAGQGYEQYF